The sequence of this TCR beta chain was determined in a study of blood T cells in healthy people across ages. Together with a sample-barcoded 5' primer, a J-beta primer mix was included in a second PCR lasting about 6 to 11 cycles. MiXCR, run by TCRdb on the 5' RACE reads, gives a single entry per CDR3 protein. The repertoire includes around 1,700,000 distinct CDR3 sequences, roughly 28% of them detected once, and less than 9.5% sits in the top ten. Trimming at V came to 3 bases and at J to 9 bases, leaving 8 bases not matched to a gene. The CDR3 spans 13 residues. Germline V gene lookup returns CDR1 MDHEN and CDR2 SYDVKM. Points from the study as a whole: PBMCs were not sorted, which prevented a conclusive comparison of naive versus antigen-experienced cells.

Of note for this clonotype: The antigen is undetermined.

Sequencing used blood. The clonotype comes from a woman aged 25 to 39 in good health. The chain employs TRBV28 and TRBJ2-7, with 7 bases fitting TRBD1. The CDR3 DNA reads TGTGCCAGCAGTTTGACCGGACAGGCCGGGCAGTACTTC. Its translation is CASSLTGQAGQYF.